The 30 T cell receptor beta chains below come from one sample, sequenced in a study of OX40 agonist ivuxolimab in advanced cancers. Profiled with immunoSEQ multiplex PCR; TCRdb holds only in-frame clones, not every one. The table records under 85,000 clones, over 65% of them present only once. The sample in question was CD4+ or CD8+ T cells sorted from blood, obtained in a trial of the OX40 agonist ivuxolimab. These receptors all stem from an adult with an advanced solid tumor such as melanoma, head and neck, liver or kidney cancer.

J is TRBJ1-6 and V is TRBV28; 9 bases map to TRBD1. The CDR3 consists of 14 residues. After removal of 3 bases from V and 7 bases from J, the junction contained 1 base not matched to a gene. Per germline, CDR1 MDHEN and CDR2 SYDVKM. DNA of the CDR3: TGTGCCAGCAGTTTCGGACAGGGGAATTCACCCCTCCACTTT. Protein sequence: CASSFGQGNSPLHF.

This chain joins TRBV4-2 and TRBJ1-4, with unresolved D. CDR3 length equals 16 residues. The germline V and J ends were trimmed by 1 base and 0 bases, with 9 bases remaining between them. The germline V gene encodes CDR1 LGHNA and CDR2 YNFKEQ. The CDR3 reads CASSQASHATNEKLFF. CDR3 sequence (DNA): TGTGCCAGCAGCCAAGCCAGCCATGCAACTAATGAAAAACTGTTTTTT.

CDR3 nucleotide sequence: TGTGCCACCAGCAGAGGGGCAGGGCGGATTGAAAAACTGTTTTTT. It yields the protein CATSRGAGRIEKLFF. This chain connects TRBV15 to TRBJ1-4, with D maybe TRBD1 (5 bases). Germline V CDR1 and CDR2: LNHNV, YYDKDF (reference sequence). Trimming cost V 1 base and J 7 bases, with 13 bases left between them. This CDR3 comprises 15 residues.

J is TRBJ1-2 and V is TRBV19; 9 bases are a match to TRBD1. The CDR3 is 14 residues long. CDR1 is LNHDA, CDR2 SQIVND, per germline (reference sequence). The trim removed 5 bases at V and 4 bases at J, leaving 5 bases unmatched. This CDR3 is CASSLRDRAYGYTF. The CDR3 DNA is TGTGCCAGTAGTCTCCGGGACAGGGCCTATGGCTACACCTTC.

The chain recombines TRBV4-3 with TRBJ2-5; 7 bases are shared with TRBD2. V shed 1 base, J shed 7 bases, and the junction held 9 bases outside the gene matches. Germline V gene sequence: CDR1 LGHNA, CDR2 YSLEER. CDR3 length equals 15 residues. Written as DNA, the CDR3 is TGCGCCAGCAGCCAAGTGGGCGGGGGAAGGGTGACCCAGTACTTC. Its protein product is CASSQVGGGRVTQYF.

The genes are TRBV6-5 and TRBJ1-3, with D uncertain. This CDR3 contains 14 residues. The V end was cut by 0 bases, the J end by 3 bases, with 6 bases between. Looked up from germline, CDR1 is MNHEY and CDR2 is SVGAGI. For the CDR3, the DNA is TGTGCCAGCAGTTACTCGTCACTTGGAAACACCATATATTTT. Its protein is CASSYSSLGNTIYF.

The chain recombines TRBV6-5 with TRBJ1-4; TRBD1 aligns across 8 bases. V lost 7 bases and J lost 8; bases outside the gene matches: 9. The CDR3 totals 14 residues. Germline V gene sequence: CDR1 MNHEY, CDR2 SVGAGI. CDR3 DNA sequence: TGTGCCAGCACGGACAGGGTGGACGACGAAAAACTGTTTTTT. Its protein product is CASTDRVDDEKLFF.

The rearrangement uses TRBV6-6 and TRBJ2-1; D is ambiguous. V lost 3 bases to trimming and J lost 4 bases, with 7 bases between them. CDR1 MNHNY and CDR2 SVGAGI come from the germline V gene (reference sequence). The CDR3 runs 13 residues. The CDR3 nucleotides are TGTGCCAGCAGTTATCTGGAATACAATGAGCAGTTCTTC. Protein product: CASSYLEYNEQFF.

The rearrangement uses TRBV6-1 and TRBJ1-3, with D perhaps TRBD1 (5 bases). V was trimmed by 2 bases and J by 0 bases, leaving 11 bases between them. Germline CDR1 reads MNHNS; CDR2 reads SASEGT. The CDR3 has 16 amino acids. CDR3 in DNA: TGTGCCAGCAGTGAAATGCGAGGGGCCTCTGGAAACACCATATATTTT. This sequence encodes CASSEMRGASGNTIYF.

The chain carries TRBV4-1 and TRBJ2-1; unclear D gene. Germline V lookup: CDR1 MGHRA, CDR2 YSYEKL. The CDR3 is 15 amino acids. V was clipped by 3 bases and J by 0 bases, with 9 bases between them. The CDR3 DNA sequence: TGCGCCAGCAGCCAGCTTCCCTACTCCTACAATGAGCAGTTCTTC. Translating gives CASSQLPYSYNEQFF.

The CDR3 sequence: CASSIYGQRFGYTF. The CDR3 nucleotides are TGTGCCAGTAGTATATACGGGCAACGGTTTGGCTACACCTTC. J is TRBJ1-2 and V is TRBV19; D call uncertain. This CDR3 spans 14 amino acids. V lost 2 bases, J lost 7 bases, and 14 bases lay in between. In germline, CDR1 is LNHDA, CDR2 SQIVND (reference sequence). The full variable domain, in which reference TRBV19 and TRBJ1-2 provide the parts outside the CDR3, is DGGITQSPKYLFRKEGQNVTLSCEQNLNHDAMYWYRQDPGQGLRLIYYSQIVNDFQKGDIAEGYSVSREKKESFPLTVTSAQKNPTAFYLCASSIYGQRFGYTFGSGTRLTVV.

CDR3 in DNA: TGTGCCAGCAGCAAAGCATCTCGGAGGAGGCAGCCCCAGTATTTT. It translates to CASSKASRRRQPQYF. The genes are TRBV21-1 and TRBJ1-5. The better agreement between TRBJ2-3 and the DNA end casts doubt on the J call. TRBV21-1 is designated a pseudogene. There are 15 residues in the CDR3.

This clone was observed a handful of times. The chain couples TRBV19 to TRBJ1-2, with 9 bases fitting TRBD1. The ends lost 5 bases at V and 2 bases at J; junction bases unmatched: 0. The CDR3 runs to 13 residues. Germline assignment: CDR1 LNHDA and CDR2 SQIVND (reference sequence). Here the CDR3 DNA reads TGTGCCAGTAGTGGACAGGGGAACTATGGCTACACCTTC. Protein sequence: CASSGQGNYGYTF. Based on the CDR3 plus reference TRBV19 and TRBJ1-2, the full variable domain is DGGITQSPKYLFRKEGQNVTLSCEQNLNHDAMYWYRQDPGQGLRLIYYSQIVNDFQKGDIAEGYSVSREKKESFPLTVTSAQKNPTAFYLCASSGQGNYGYTFGSGTRLTVV.

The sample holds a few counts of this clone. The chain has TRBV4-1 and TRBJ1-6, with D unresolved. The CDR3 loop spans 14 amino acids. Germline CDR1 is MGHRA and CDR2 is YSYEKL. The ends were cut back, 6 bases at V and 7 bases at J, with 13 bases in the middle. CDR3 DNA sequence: TGCGCCAGCAGACCCTTGGGGAGGAATTCACCCCTCCACTTT. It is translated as CASRPLGRNSPLHF.

This CDR3 is CASSHGRRTNQPQHF. CDR3 in DNA: TGTGCCAGCAGCCATGGCCGACGGACTAATCAGCCCCAGCATTTT. The chain uses TRBV6-5 and TRBJ1-5; D is unclear. This CDR3 is 15 amino acids long. V lost 6 bases and J 4 bases, leaving 16 bases between the germline ends. Germline V gene data show CDR1 as MNHEY and CDR2 as SVGAGI.

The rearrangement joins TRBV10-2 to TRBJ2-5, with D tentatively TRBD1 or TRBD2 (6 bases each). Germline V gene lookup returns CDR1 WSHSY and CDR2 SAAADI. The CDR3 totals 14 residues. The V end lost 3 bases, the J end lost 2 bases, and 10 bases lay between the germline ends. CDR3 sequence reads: CASSDRGPQETQYF. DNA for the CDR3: TGCGCCAGCAGTGACCGGGGGCCTCAAGAGACCCAGTACTTC.

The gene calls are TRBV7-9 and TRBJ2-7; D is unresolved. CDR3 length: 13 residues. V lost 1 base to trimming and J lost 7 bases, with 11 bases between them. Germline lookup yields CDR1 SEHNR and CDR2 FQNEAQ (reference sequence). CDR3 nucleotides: TGTGCCAGCAGCTTAGGTTCAGGCAATGAGCAGTACTTC. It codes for CASSLGSGNEQYF. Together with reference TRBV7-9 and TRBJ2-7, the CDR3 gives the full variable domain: DTGVSQNPRHKITKRGQNVTFRCDPISEHNRLYWYRQTLGQGPEFLTYFQNEAQLEKSRLLSDRFSAERPKGSFSTLEIQRTEQGDSAMYLCASSLGSGNEQYFGPGTRLTVT.

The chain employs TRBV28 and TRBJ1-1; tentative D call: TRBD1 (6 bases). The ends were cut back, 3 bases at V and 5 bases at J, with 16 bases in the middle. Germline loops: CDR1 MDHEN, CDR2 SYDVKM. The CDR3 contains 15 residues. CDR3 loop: CASSFLRGASTEAFF. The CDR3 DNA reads TGTGCCAGCAGTTTTCTTCGGGGGGCGTCAACTGAAGCTTTCTTT. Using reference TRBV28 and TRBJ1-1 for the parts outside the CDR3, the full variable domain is DVKVTQSSRYLVKRTGEKVFLECVQDMDHENMFWYRQDPGLGLRLIYFSYDVKMKEKGDIPEGYSVSREKKERFSLILESASTNQTSMYLCASSFLRGASTEAFFGQGTRLTVV.

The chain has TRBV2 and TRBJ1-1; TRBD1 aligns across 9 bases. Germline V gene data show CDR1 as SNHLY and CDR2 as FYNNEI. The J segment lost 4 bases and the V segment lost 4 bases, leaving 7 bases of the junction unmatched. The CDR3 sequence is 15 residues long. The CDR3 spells CASSGDRVIRTEAFF. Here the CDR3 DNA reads TGTGCCAGCAGTGGGGACAGGGTGATCCGCACTGAAGCTTTCTTT.

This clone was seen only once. CDR3 sequence reads: CASSPRGAGGSTDTQYF. In nucleotides, the CDR3 is TGTGCCAGCAGTCCGAGGGGGGCGGGAGGAAGCACAGATACGCAGTATTTT. The chain employs TRBV27 and TRBJ2-3; TRBD2 matches 8 bases. This CDR3 comprises 17 residues. J lost 0 bases, V lost 5 bases, and 10 bases had no gene match. Germline V CDR1 and CDR2: MNHEY, SMNVEV (reference sequence).

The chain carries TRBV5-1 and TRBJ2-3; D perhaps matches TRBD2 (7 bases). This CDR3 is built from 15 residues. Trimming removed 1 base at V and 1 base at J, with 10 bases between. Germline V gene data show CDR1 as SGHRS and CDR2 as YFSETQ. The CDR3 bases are TGCGCCAGCAGCTTGCGGGGGGCCCGCACAGATACGCAGTATTTT. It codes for CASSLRGARTDTQYF.

The CDR3 spells CAISELRTGGESPLHF. CDR3 in DNA: TGTGCCATCAGTGAGCTCCGGACAGGAGGAGAGTCACCCCTCCACTTT. J is TRBJ1-6 and V is TRBV10-3, with 7 bases lining up with TRBD1. CDR3 length equals 16 residues. J was trimmed by 10 bases and V by 2 bases; bases with no gene match: 11. Germline V CDR1 and CDR2: ENHRY, SYGVKD.

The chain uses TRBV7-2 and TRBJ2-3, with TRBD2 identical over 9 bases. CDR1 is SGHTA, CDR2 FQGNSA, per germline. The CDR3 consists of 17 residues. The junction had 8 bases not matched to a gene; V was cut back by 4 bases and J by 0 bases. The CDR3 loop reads CASSYTRTSASTDTQYF. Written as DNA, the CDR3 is TGTGCCAGCAGCTATACTCGGACTAGCGCTAGCACAGATACGCAGTATTTT.

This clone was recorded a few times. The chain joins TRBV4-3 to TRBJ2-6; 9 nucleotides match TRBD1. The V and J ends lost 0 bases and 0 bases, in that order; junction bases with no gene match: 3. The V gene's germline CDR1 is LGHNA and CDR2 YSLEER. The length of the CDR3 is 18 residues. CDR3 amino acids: CASSQDRTGVSGANVLTF. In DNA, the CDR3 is TGCGCCAGCAGCCAAGATCGGACAGGGGTCTCTGGGGCCAACGTCCTGACTTTC.

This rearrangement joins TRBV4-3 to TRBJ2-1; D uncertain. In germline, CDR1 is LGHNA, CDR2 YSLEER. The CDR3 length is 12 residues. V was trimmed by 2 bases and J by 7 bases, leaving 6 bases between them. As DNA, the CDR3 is TGCGCCAGCAGCCAAAATACGAATGAGCAGTTCTTC. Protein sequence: CASSQNTNEQFF.

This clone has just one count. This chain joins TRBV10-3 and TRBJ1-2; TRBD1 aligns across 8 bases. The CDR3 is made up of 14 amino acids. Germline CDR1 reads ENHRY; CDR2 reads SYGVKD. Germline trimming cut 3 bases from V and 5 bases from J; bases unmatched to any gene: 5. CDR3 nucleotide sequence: TGTGCCATCAGTGAACCGGGACAGGAATATGGCTACACCTTC. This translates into CAISEPGQEYGYTF.

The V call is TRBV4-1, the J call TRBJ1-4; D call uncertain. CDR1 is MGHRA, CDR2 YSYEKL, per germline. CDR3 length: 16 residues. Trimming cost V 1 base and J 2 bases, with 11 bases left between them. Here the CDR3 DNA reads TGCGCCAGCAGCCAAGTTTTGGGTTGGACTAATGAAAAACTGTTTTTT. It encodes CASSQVLGWTNEKLFF.

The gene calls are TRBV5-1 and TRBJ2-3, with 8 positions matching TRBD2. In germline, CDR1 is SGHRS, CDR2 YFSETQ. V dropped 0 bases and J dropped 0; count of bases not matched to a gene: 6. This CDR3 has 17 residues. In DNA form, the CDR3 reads TGCGCCAGCAGCTTGGCCGGCGCTAGCGGGAGCACAGATACGCAGTATTTT. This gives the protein CASSLAGASGSTDTQYF.

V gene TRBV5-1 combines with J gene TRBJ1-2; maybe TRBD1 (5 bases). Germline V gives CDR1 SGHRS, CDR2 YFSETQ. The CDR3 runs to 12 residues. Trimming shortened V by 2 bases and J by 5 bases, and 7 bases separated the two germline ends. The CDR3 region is CASSLQEYGYTF. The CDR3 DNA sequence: TGCGCCAGCAGCTTACAGGAGTATGGCTACACCTTC.

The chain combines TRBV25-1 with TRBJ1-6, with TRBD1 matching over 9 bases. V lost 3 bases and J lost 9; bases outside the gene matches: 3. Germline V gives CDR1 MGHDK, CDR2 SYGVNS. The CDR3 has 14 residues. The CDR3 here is CASSEGQGRSPLHF. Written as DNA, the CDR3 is TGTGCCAGCAGTGAGGGACAGGGACGTTCACCCCTCCACTTT.